The 18 T cell receptor beta chains reported below all come from one sample, sequenced in a study of T-cell memory formation after mild COVID-19. In TCRdb, the 5' RACE reads were re-called with MiXCR into one record per CDR3 protein. The sample lists around 200,000 distinct CDR3 sequences; about 11% were seen once. The sample taken for sequencing was PBMCs or a T cell subset sorted from them (not recorded which). The origin of the receptors is a man in his late teens or twenties who had mild COVID-19 (a few samples of this study predate the infection). Cell type and time point are not known.

Ten or more counts support this clonotype. V usage is TRBV6-2 or TRBV6-3 and J usage is TRBJ2-5; no definite D call. This CDR3 is 12 amino acids long. V lost 8 bases and J 5 bases, leaving 12 bases between the germline ends. Germline assignment: CDR1 MNHEY and CDR2 SVGEGT. The CDR3 bases are TGTGCCAGCTCCCCCGGCGCCGAGACCCAGTACTTC. Translation: CASSPGAETQYF.

The rearrangement uses TRBV30 and TRBJ2-3; the D gene is possibly TRBD2 (6 bases). V lost 2 bases and J 6 bases, leaving 12 bases between the germline ends. Germline V gene lookup returns CDR1 GTSNPN and CDR2 SVGIG (reference sequence). The CDR3 spans 13 residues. The CDR3 DNA reads as TGTGCCTGGAGTCCGGGACTCCAGGATACGCAGTATTTT. Its translation: CAWSPGLQDTQYF.

This clonotype has just a few counts. This sequence joins TRBV7-2 and TRBJ1-6, with D maybe TRBD1 (6 bases). CDR1 and CDR2 (germline): SGHTA, FQGNSA. CDR3 length equals 16 residues. Trimming left V 5 bases short and J 7 bases short, with 18 bases between. The CDR3 DNA sequence: TGTGCCAGCAGCCCCAACCGGGTGGGGGCCAATTCACCCCTCCACTTT. Translation: CASSPNRVGANSPLHF.

This clonotype was seen a handful of times. The V gene is TRBV12-3 or TRBV12-4, the J gene TRBJ2-5, with TRBD2 matching over 7 bases. V gave up 6 bases and J gave up 2 bases; unmatched junction bases: 6. This CDR3 is built from 14 residues. The CDR3 DNA is TGTGCCAGCAGCGGCGGGGGAAGACAAGAGACCCAGTACTTC. It codes for CASSGGGRQETQYF.

The sample holds a few counts of this clonotype. The gene calls are TRBV7-2 and TRBJ2-4, with TRBD1 as a possible D gene (5 bases). The CDR3 is 13 amino acids. V lost 2 bases, J lost 8 bases, and 10 bases lay in between. CDR1 is SGHTA, CDR2 FQGNSA, per germline. CDR3 sequence: CASSLNQGDIQYF. The CDR3 DNA reads as TGTGCCAGCAGCTTAAATCAGGGTGACATTCAGTACTTC.

This chain connects TRBV11-2 to TRBJ2-5; no clear D gene. CDR1 SGHAT and CDR2 FQNNGV come from the germline V gene. V shed 4 bases and J shed 5 bases, with 11 bases lying between them. The CDR3 runs to 13 residues. CDR3: CASSSSVRETQYF. CDR3 sequence (DNA): TGTGCCAGCAGCTCCTCTGTCAGGGAGACCCAGTACTTC.

Only one count was recorded for this clonotype. The CDR3 DNA sequence: TGTGCCAGCAGTTTTACTGCTAGCGGGGTAACAGATACGCAGTATTTT. The encoded protein is CASSFTASGVTDTQYF. The chain has TRBV27 and TRBJ2-3; TRBD2 matches 9 bases. V lost 3 bases to trimming and J lost 3 bases; unmatched junction nucleotides: 7. The length of the CDR3 is 16 residues. The V gene's germline CDR1 is MNHEY and CDR2 SMNVEV (reference sequence).

The V call is TRBV28, the J call TRBJ2-6; 8 bases line up with TRBD1. Germline-derived CDR1 and CDR2 are MDHEN and SYDVKM. The CDR3 is made up of 15 amino acids. Trimming took 6 bases from V and 4 from J; bases not matched to a gene: 5. CDR3 protein: CASSRTGYGANVLTF. In DNA, the CDR3 is TGTGCCAGCAGCCGGACAGGGTACGGGGCCAACGTCCTGACTTTC.

V is TRBV9 and J is TRBJ2-1, with 15 bases lining up with TRBD2. The length of the CDR3 is 16 residues. Unmatched junction bases numbered 6, after V lost 3 bases and J lost 8 bases. Germline CDR1 is SGDLS and CDR2 is YYNGEE. This chain's CDR3 is CASSASGTSGGYEQFF. CDR3 sequence (DNA): TGTGCCAGCAGCGCGTCCGGGACTAGCGGGGGGTATGAGCAGTTCTTC.

This clonotype came up a few times. The V gene is TRBV6-1, the J gene TRBJ2-2; maybe TRBD1 (6 bases). The CDR3 contains 15 residues. In germline, CDR1 is MNHNS, CDR2 SASEGT. Trimming took 7 bases from V and 4 from J, leaving 16 bases between them. For the CDR3, the DNA is TGTGCCAGCATGGAGACAGGCCGCCTCACCGGGGAGCTGTTTTTT. Its translation: CASMETGRLTGELFF.

This rearrangement joins TRBV7-2 to TRBJ1-3, with TRBD1 matching 8 bases. Looked up from germline, CDR1 is SGHTA and CDR2 is FQGNSA. This CDR3 comprises 16 residues. The V gene end was trimmed by 3 bases and the J gene end by 0 bases; junction bases not matched to a gene: 4. The CDR3 nucleotides are TGTGCCAGCAGCTTCCGGACAGGGCACTCTGGAAACACCATATATTTT. Protein product: CASSFRTGHSGNTIYF.

This clonotype was counted at least ten times. The V call is TRBV7-2, the J call TRBJ2-5; 7 bases match TRBD1. The CDR3 extends over 14 amino acids. Germline V CDR1 and CDR2: SGHTA, FQGNSA. The J segment lost 1 base and the V segment lost 6 bases, leaving 5 bases of the junction unmatched. The CDR3 loop is CASSRTGVQETQYF. Written as DNA, the CDR3 is TGTGCCAGCAGTAGAACAGGGGTCCAAGAGACCCAGTACTTC.

The chain joins TRBV27 to TRBJ2-3, with D perhaps TRBD1 (5 bases). The V end lost 0 bases, the J end lost 0 bases, and 13 bases lay between the germline ends. The CDR3 is 17 amino acids. Germline CDR1 reads MNHEY; CDR2 reads SMNVEV (reference sequence). CDR3 in amino acids: CASSLSRVGLSTDTQYF. CDR3 DNA sequence: TGTGCCAGCAGTTTATCTCGCGTGGGGCTTAGCACAGATACGCAGTATTTT.

The chain links TRBV2 to TRBJ1-5, with TRBD1 matching 12 bases. CDR3 length: 15 amino acids. Trimming at V came to 6 bases and at J to 7 bases, leaving 7 bases not matched to a gene. The germline CDR1 and CDR2 sequences are SNHLY and FYNNEI. The DNA for the CDR3 is TGTGCCAGCAGCGGGACAGGGGGCTTAGGCCAGCCCCAGCATTTT. This gives the protein CASSGTGGLGQPQHF.

This clonotype was seen ten or more times. The chain uses TRBV7-2 and TRBJ1-5; D perhaps matches TRBD1 (6 bases). The V gene lost 5 bases and the J gene lost 5 bases, with 10 bases spanning the gap. The germline V gene encodes CDR1 SGHTA and CDR2 FQGNSA. This CDR3 has 13 residues. The CDR3 spells CASSPWTDQPQHF. CDR3 nucleotide sequence: TGTGCCAGCAGCCCGTGGACAGATCAGCCCCAGCATTTT.

This clonotype came up a few times. The V gene is TRBV12-3 or TRBV12-4, the J gene TRBJ2-2; 7 bases align to TRBD1. The CDR3 has 14 amino acids. V lost 3 bases to trimming and J lost 7 bases; unmatched junction nucleotides: 5. In nucleotides, the CDR3 is TGTGCCAGCAGTTTCGCACAGGGGATCGGGGAGCTGTTTTTT. This codes for CASSFAQGIGELFF.

This clonotype was counted between two and nine times. The J gene is TRBJ1-2, the V gene TRBV20-1; 8 nucleotides line up with TRBD1. CDR1 and CDR2 (germline): DFQATT, SNEGSKA (reference sequence). The CDR3 has 14 amino acids. V was pared by 6 bases and J by 2 bases, with 8 bases of the junction left unmatched. CDR3: CSAKVTGGNYGYTF. The CDR3, as DNA: TGCAGTGCGAAGGTTACAGGGGGAAACTATGGCTACACCTTC.

The V call is TRBV12-3 or TRBV12-4, the J call TRBJ2-5; maybe TRBD2 (6 bases). V gave up 6 bases and J gave up 1 base, with 9 bases separating them. This CDR3 has 13 residues. DNA of the CDR3: TGTGCCAGCAGGCCTAGCGCCCAAGAGACCCAGTACTTC. Translated: CASRPSAQETQYF.